This is a list of T cell receptor beta chains from one sample in a study of cytomegalovirus exposure and HLA in healthy donors. Profiling relied on immunoSEQ multiplex PCR, and the TCRdb table lists in-frame clones only, not all of them. The repertoire holds 150,000 to 200,000 clones, with approximately 89% as singletons. Sequenced input: PBMCs. The receptor source for this set is a man younger than 35 in good health and CMV-seropositive. The CDR3 runs from the conserved cysteine through the conserved F or W. D genes are given only for firm matches. Size is stated for part of the rows, as once, few or many counts, or as a class when the clone is expanded.

d_gene,abundance,v_gene,len,j_gene,CDR3nt,CDR3aa
TRBD2,NA,TRBV7-6,14,TRBJ2-2,TGTGCCAGCAGCCCCGGGACTAGCGCCGGGGAGCTGTTTTTT,CASSPGTSAGELFF
TRBD1,once,TRBV29-1,16,TRBJ2-1,TGCAGCGTTGCCTTGACCGGGACAGGGTGGGGAAATGAGCAGTTCTTC,CSVALTGTGWGNEQFF
NA,few,TRBV7-8,16,TRBJ1-4,TGTGCCAGCAGCTTAGGGTACCGGGGGGGGTATGAAAAACTGTTTTTT,CASSLGYRGGYEKLFF
NA,NA,TRBV7-3,13,TRBJ2-5,TGTGCCAGCAGCCCCGGGGGTCGGGAGACCCAGTACTTC,CASSPGGRETQYF
NA,NA,TRBV4-2,14,TRBJ1-5,TGTGCCAGCAGCCCCCGCCAGGTTTCGCAGCCCCAGCATTTT,CASSPRQVSQPQHF
TRBD1,NA,TRBV11-1,14,TRBJ2-5,TGTGCCAGCAGCCTACAGGGGGCAGAGGAGACCCAGTACTTC,CASSLQGAEETQYF
NA,few,TRBV19,12,TRBJ2-7,TGTGCCAGTAGCGATAGATCTTACGAGCAGTACTTC,CASSDRSYEQYF
NA,NA,TRBV2,14,TRBJ1-3,TGTGCCAGCAGTGAACAGCAGGGCGGAAACACCATATATTTT,CASSEQQGGNTIYF
NA,NA,TRBV6-1,13,TRBJ1-2,TGTGCCAGCAGTAAAGCCCTACGGGAGGGCTACACCTTC,CASSKALREGYTF
TRBD2,NA,TRBV28,14,TRBJ2-7,TGTGCCAGCAGTTCCCAGCCGGGGGGCTACGAGCAGTACTTC,CASSSQPGGYEQYF
TRBD1,NA,TRBV11-2,16,TRBJ2-5,TGTGCCAGCAGCCCCTATCGGGGACAGGGGGCAGAGACCCAGTACTTC,CASSPYRGQGAETQYF
TRBD1,NA,TRBV10-3,15,TRBJ1-2,TGTGCCATCAGTCCCGGGACAGGGGACCCCTATGGCTACACCTTC,CAISPGTGDPYGYTF
TRBD1,NA,TRBV4-1,16,TRBJ1-5,TGCGCCAGCAGCCAAGACGTCGGGACAGAGTATCAGCCCCAGCATTTT,CASSQDVGTEYQPQHF
NA,NA,TRBV23-1,17,TRBJ2-7,TGCGCCAGCAGTCAACCGGCGGACAGCATCTTCTCAGGGGAGCAGTACTTC,CASSQPADSIFSGEQYF
NA,few,TRBV21-1,15,TRBJ2-7,TGTGCCAGCAGCAAATCCCGGGACAGGGACGTCGAGCAGTACTTC,CASSKSRDRDVEQYF
NA,NA,TRBV19,13,TRBJ1-2,TGTGCCAGTAGGGCCCAGGGGAACTATGGCTACACCTTC,CASRAQGNYGYTF
NA,NA,TRBV5-1,13,TRBJ1-1,TGCGCCAGCAGCTTGGGGCGGGGAACTGAAGCTTTCTTT,CASSLGRGTEAFF
NA,once,TRBV27,14,TRBJ2-2,TGTGCCAGCAGTTTATCGTCCGGGTACGGGGAGCTGTTTTTT,CASSLSSGYGELFF
NA,NA,TRBV5-5,16,TRBJ1-1,TGTGCCAGCAGCCCAAATGACAGGTCAACTCGAGGTGAAGCTTTCTTT,CASSPNDRSTRGEAFF
TRBD1,NA,TRBV7-9,18,TRBJ2-6,TGTGCCAGCAGCTTAGGGACAGGGGCATTCTCTGGGGCCAACGTCCTGACTTTC,CASSLGTGAFSGANVLTF
NA,NA,TRBV29-1,12,TRBJ2-1,TGCAGCGTTGTTCGAGGGAACAATGAGCAGTTCTTC,CSVVRGNNEQFF
NA,NA,TRBV11-3,14,TRBJ2-3,TGTGCCAGCAGCTTAGAATACTCCACAGATACGCAGTATTTT,CASSLEYSTDTQYF
NA,NA,TRBV13,15,TRBJ2-1,TGTGCCAGCACTCTCGGGAGAAGCTCCTACAATGAGCAGTTCTTC,CASTLGRSSYNEQFF
TRBD1,NA,TRBV27,11,TRBJ1-2,TGTGCCAGCAGGACAGGGTGGGGCTACACCTTC,CASRTGWGYTF
TRBD2,NA,TRBV19,15,TRBJ2-7,TGTGCCAGTAGTATAGATGGGACTAGCAGAACCGGGCAGTACTTC,CASSIDGTSRTGQYF
TRBD1,NA,TRBV5-4,16,TRBJ2-1,TGTGCCAGCAGGGATGGGACAGGGATTAAACAGAATGAGCAGTTCTTC,CASRDGTGIKQNEQFF
TRBD2,NA,TRBV6-1,14,TRBJ2-2,TGTGCCAGCAGTGCGGGGGGAGGAAACGGGGAGCTGTTTTTT,CASSAGGGNGELFF
TRBD1,NA,TRBV6-5,13,TRBJ2-2,TGTGCCGCACGGGACAGGAACACCGGGGAGCTGTTTTTT,CAARDRNTGELFF
TRBD2,NA,TRBV13,15,TRBJ2-1,TGTGCCAGCAGCTTAACGGGGGGGGCCTTAGGCGTCCAGTTCTTC,CASSLTGGALGVQFF
TRBD1,NA,TRBV7-2,15,TRBJ1-2,TGTGCCAGCAGCTTATCCGGGACAGATGGTATAGGCTACACCTTC,CASSLSGTDGIGYTF
TRBD2,NA,TRBV11-3,14,TRBJ2-1,TGTGCCAGCAGCTTAGATAGCGGGAGGGATGAGCAGTTCTTC,CASSLDSGRDEQFF
TRBD2,NA,TRBV2,18,TRBJ2-2,TGTGCCAGCAATCAGCCTAGGGGACTAGCGGGAGTAACCGGGGAGCTGTTTTTT,CASNQPRGLAGVTGELFF
TRBD2,NA,TRBV7-6,17,TRBJ2-1,TGTGCCAGCAGCTTAAGACTAGCGGGAGTCTCCTACAATGAGCAGTTCTTC,CASSLRLAGVSYNEQFF
NA,NA,TRBV9,14,TRBJ1-1,TGTGCCAGCAGCGTAAATCAGGGGAACACTGAAGCTTTCTTT,CASSVNQGNTEAFF
NA,NA,TRBV6-4,15,TRBJ2-1,TGTGCCAGCAGTGGAGGTCGGTCTCCCTACAATGAGCAGTTCTTC,CASSGGRSPYNEQFF
TRBD2,NA,TRBV4-1,22,TRBJ2-3,TGCGCCAGCAGCCACCTTCGTCTTGGACTAGCGGGAGGGGGTCGGGACACAGATACGCAGTATTTT,CASSHLRLGLAGGGRDTDTQYF
TRBD1,NA,TRBV6-6,14,TRBJ1-1,TGTGCCAGCATCGGGACAGGGCCGAACACTGAAGCTTTCTTT,CASIGTGPNTEAFF
TRBD2,NA,TRBV7-8,16,TRBJ2-1,TGTGCCAGCAGCTACGAGGGACTAGCGGTCTACAATGAGCAGTTCTTC,CASSYEGLAVYNEQFF
TRBD1,NA,TRBV11-3,14,TRBJ2-2,TGTGCCAGCAACAAACAGGGGGCCACCGGGGAGCTGTTTTTT,CASNKQGATGELFF
NA,NA,TRBV27,12,TRBJ2-1,TGTGCCAGCAGACGGGCCTACAATGAGCAGTTCTTC,CASRRAYNEQFF
TRBD1,NA,TRBV19,16,TRBJ2-2,TGTGCCAGTACCCCTACAGGGGGCATCGACACCGGGGAGCTGTTTTTT,CASTPTGGIDTGELFF
TRBD1,NA,TRBV10-3,14,TRBJ2-1,TGTGCCATCAGTCGGGACAGGGAGTACAATGAGCAGTTCTTC,CAISRDREYNEQFF
TRBD1,NA,TRBV5-6,14,TRBJ1-3,TGTGCCAGCAGCACGGACAGGGCTGGAAACACCATATATTTT,CASSTDRAGNTIYF
TRBD1,NA,TRBV7-8,14,TRBJ1-1,TGTGCCAGCAGCTTATGGGACAGGCATGCTGAAGCTTTCTTT,CASSLWDRHAEAFF
NA,NA,TRBV29-1,12,TRBJ2-7,TGCAGCGTTTTGGAGGGGTCCTACGAGCAGTACTTC,CSVLEGSYEQYF
TRBD2,NA,TRBV5-8,18,TRBJ2-3,TGTGCCAGCAGCTTGCGGTTGACTAGCGGATTGAGCACAGATACGCAGTATTTT,CASSLRLTSGLSTDTQYF
NA,NA,TRBV6-5,15,TRBJ2-7,TGTGCCAGCAGTTACTCGTACAGGGCTGGCTACGAGCAGTACTTC,CASSYSYRAGYEQYF